These 2 T cell receptor beta chains were all obtained from the same sample, sequenced in a study of CD8 T cells in ankylosing spondylitis. One entry per CDR3 protein, called by TCRdb with MiXCR from the 5' RACE reads. The sample yields about 340,000 distinct CDR3 sequences, 14% to 15% seen once. The sequenced sample consisted of blood, either unsorted or a sorted T cell fraction (not recorded which). These receptors originate from a male donor with ankylosing spondylitis or in good health (not recorded which).

This chain uses TRBV6-6 with TRBJ1-1; D call uncertain. With 3 bases removed from V and 7 bases from J, the gap between germline ends came to 9 bases. CDR3 length equals 12 residues. Germline CDR1 is MNHNY and CDR2 is SVGAGI (reference sequence). The CDR3 nucleotides read TGTGCCAGCAGTTATGCGGTCGATGAAGCTTTCTTT. It specifies CASSYAVDEAFF.

A few counts support this clonotype. CDR3 sequence (DNA): TGTGCCAGCAGCCCCCTTGGGGAGGGAGGCTACACCTTC. Encoded protein: CASSPLGEGGYTF. The gene calls are TRBV7-9 and TRBJ1-2, with no clear D. The CDR3 sequence is 13 residues long. Trimming left V 5 bases short and J 8 bases short, with 15 bases between. The germline V gene has CDR1 SEHNR and CDR2 FQNEAQ (reference sequence).